This TCR beta chain comes out of a study of T-cell memory formation after mild COVID-19. TCRdb redid the calling of the 5' RACE reads with MiXCR, one entry per CDR3 protein. The sample yields roughly 250,000 distinct CDR3 sequences, roughly 17% seen once. Whole-study findings and limits: Pre-infection memory held some responding clones, suggesting pre-existing cross-reactive T cells responded. For contracting clones, CD4+ ones sat mainly in CM and EM, CD8+ in EMRA.

Germline assignment: CDR1 LGHNA and CDR2 YSLEER. V was shortened by 0 bases and J by 7 bases, with 10 bases between the two germline ends. The CDR3 is 14 residues long. Turning to this clonotype: The antigen is not known.

The sample comprised PBMCs or a T cell subset sorted from them (not recorded which). This sequence originates from a man aged 18-30 years who had mild COVID-19 (a few samples of this study predate the infection). Cell type and time point are not known. This chain uses TRBV4-3 with TRBJ1-5; D is unclear. CDR3 in DNA: TGCGCCAGCAGCCAAGACCCTCGGATGCAGCCCCAGCATTTT. Translation gives CASSQDPRMQPQHF.